The 20 T cell receptor beta chains reported below all come from one sample, sequenced in a study of blood T cell repertoires in COVID-19. Using immunoSEQ multiplex PCR, the repertoire was profiled, and TCRdb retains in-frame clones only, with some absent. The table lists roughly 180,000 clones, roughly four fifths of them singletons. Specimen: PBMCs or T cells enriched from blood (not recorded which). These receptor sequences come from a middle-aged man who had recovered from COVID-19.

The chain's CDR3 is CASSLVGLWNTEAFF. In nucleotides, the CDR3 is TGTGCCAGCAGTTTGGTCGGTCTGTGGAACACTGAAGCTTTCTTT. The rearrangement links TRBV28 to TRBJ1-1; D unclear. The CDR3 runs to 15 residues. Trimming removed 3 bases at V and 1 base at J, with 12 bases between. Germline CDR1 MDHEN, CDR2 SYDVKM.

This clone was seen only once. The chain joins TRBV24-1 to TRBJ2-3; TRBD2 agrees at 12 bases. This CDR3 is built from 17 residues. Germline CDR1 and CDR2: KGHDR and SFDVKD. The ends lost 3 bases at V and 6 bases at J; junction bases unmatched: 9. The CDR3 DNA is TGTGCCACCAGTGATCGTCCTAGCGGGAGGGCCAGGGATACGCAGTATTTT. Protein: CATSDRPSGRARDTQYF.

CDR3 sequence: CASSLTGGRDQPQHF. DNA of the CDR3: TGTGCCAGCAGCTTAACAGGGGGTAGGGATCAGCCCCAGCATTTT. The J gene is TRBJ1-5, the V gene TRBV11-2; 8 bases are shared with TRBD1. Per the germline V gene, CDR1 is SGHAT and CDR2 is FQNNGV. This CDR3 is 15 amino acids long. The V segment lost 2 bases and the J segment 5 bases; nucleotides outside the gene matches: 5.

The V and J genes are TRBV27 and TRBJ1-5, with 7 bases aligning to TRBD1. Germline-derived CDR1 and CDR2 are MNHEY and SMNVEV (reference sequence). The CDR3 length is 14 residues. With 7 bases clipped from V and 6 bases from J, the junction kept 9 bases outside the gene matches. CDR3 in DNA: TGTGCCAGCACACCTACAGGGGAACGTCAGCCCCAGCATTTT. It encodes CASTPTGERQPQHF.

This rearrangement joins TRBV10-3 to TRBJ1-5; perhaps TRBD1 as D (5 bases). The V end lost 6 bases, the J end lost 0 bases, and 12 bases lay between the germline ends. From germline, CDR1 is ENHRY and CDR2 SYGVKD. The CDR3 covers 15 residues. CDR3 residues: CAIREGRSSNQPQHF. CDR3 nucleotide sequence: TGTGCCATCAGGGAGGGGAGGTCTAGCAATCAGCCCCAGCATTTT.

This chain links TRBV14 with TRBJ2-1, with TRBD2 matching over 15 bases. Germline loops: CDR1 SGHDN, CDR2 FVKESK. V was clipped by 6 bases and J by 7 bases; unmatched bases: 7. This CDR3 has 16 amino acids. The CDR3 loop reads CASSHAGTSGRNEQFF. CDR3 nucleotides: TGTGCCAGCAGTCACGCCGGGACTAGCGGGAGGAATGAGCAGTTCTTC.

This chain links TRBV7-9 with TRBJ1-5; 8 nucleotides align to TRBD1. The germline gives CDR1 SEHNR, CDR2 FQNEAQ (reference sequence). V lost 3 bases to trimming and J lost 3 bases; unmatched junction nucleotides: 4. The CDR3 totals 15 residues. CDR3 loop: CASSFGQGHNQPQHF. In nucleotides, the CDR3 is TGTGCCAGCAGCTTCGGACAGGGTCACAATCAGCCCCAGCATTTT.

The V and J genes are TRBV5-5 and TRBJ2-2, with 9 bases fitting TRBD2. V was clipped by 2 bases and J by 2 bases; unmatched bases: 16. CDR3 length: 20 residues. The V gene's germline CDR1 is SGHKS and CDR2 YYEKEE (reference sequence). CDR3 sequence (DNA): TGTGCCAGCAGCTTTATGGGTGGGGTAGCGGGAGTGACTAACACCGGGGAGCTGTTTTTT. Its translation is CASSFMGGVAGVTNTGELFF.

The rearrangement joins TRBV30 to TRBJ2-7; TRBD1 aligns across 10 bases. The CDR3 totals 17 residues. Germline assignment: CDR1 GTSNPN and CDR2 SVGIG (reference sequence). V shed 3 bases, J shed 1 base, and the junction held 12 bases outside the gene matches. The CDR3 loop is CAWRGGRGQGISYEQYF. CDR3 sequence (DNA): TGTGCCTGGAGGGGTGGTAGGGGACAGGGGATTTCCTACGAGCAGTACTTC. The full variable domain, with the rest looked up from reference TRBV30 and TRBJ2-7, is SQTIHQWPATLVQPVGSPLSLECTVEGTSNPNLYWYRQAAGRGLQLLFYSVGIGQISSEVPQNLSASRPQDRQFILSSKKLLLSDSGFYLCAWRGGRGQGISYEQYFGPGTRLTVT.

V and J are TRBV10-3 and TRBJ2-5, with 7 bases aligning to TRBD2. Germline V CDR1 and CDR2: ENHRY, SYGVKD. Unmatched junction bases numbered 4, after V lost 0 bases and J lost 3 bases. This CDR3 has 15 residues. The CDR3 DNA reads TGTGCCATCAGTGAGTCGAGGGCGGGAGAAGAGACCCAGTACTTC. Residues: CAISESRAGEETQYF.

This clone was counted between two and nine times. This sequence joins TRBV19 and TRBJ2-3, with TRBD2 identical over 7 bases. With V trimmed by 7 bases and J by 2 bases, 6 bases remained unmatched. The CDR3 is 14 residues long. CDR1 is LNHDA and CDR2 is SQIVND in the germline V gene (reference sequence). The CDR3 region is CASKDGRFTDTQYF. DNA of the CDR3: TGTGCCAGTAAGGACGGGAGGTTCACAGATACGCAGTATTTT.

Ten or more counts support this clone. This chain links TRBV11-2 with TRBJ2-7, with 10 bases lining up with TRBD2. The CDR3 consists of 16 residues. From germline, CDR1 is SGHAT and CDR2 FQNNGV. J gave up 5 bases and V 2 bases, and 9 bases lay outside the gene matches. The CDR3 protein is CASSLLGLAGVDEQYF. The CDR3 nucleotides read TGTGCCAGCAGCTTACTGGGGCTAGCGGGAGTCGACGAGCAGTACTTC.

This clone appeared a single time. This chain uses TRBV27 with TRBJ2-5; D remains ambiguous. V lost 4 bases, J lost 5 bases, and 11 bases lay in between. Germline V gene data show CDR1 as MNHEY and CDR2 as SMNVEV (reference sequence). The CDR3 contains 13 residues. The CDR3 nucleotides read TGTGCCAGCAGTTCCCGAAACGAGGAGACCCAGTACTTC. Amino acid sequence: CASSSRNEETQYF.

This rearrangement joins TRBV5-1 to TRBJ2-2, with TRBD1 as a possible D gene (5 bases). The length of the CDR3 is 13 residues. Deletions cut 6 bases from V and 3 bases from J, with 9 bases between. Germline lookup yields CDR1 SGHRS and CDR2 YFSETQ. This CDR3 reads CASIPTDTGELFF. The CDR3 region has the DNA TGCGCCAGCATACCGACAGACACCGGGGAGCTGTTTTTT. Supplemented by reference TRBV5-1 and TRBJ2-2, the full variable domain reads KAGVTQTPRYLIKTRGQQVTLSCSPISGHRSVSWYQQTPGQGLQFLFEYFSETQRNKGNFPGRFSGRQFSNSRSEMNVSTLELGDSALYLCASIPTDTGELFFGEGSRLTVL.

The chain carries TRBV3-1 (or the pseudogene TRBV3-2) and TRBJ1-6; perhaps TRBD1 as D (5 bases). Germline-derived CDR1 and CDR2 are LGHDT and YNNKEL (reference sequence). V was pared by 1 base and J by 11 bases, with 12 bases between. The CDR3 runs to 14 residues. The CDR3 DNA follows: TGTGCCAGCAGCCAAGGGGGGACTGGTGCACCCCTCCACTTT. This gives the protein CASSQGGTGAPLHF.

In nucleotides, the CDR3 is TGTGCCAGCAGTTACTGGGGACAGGGGACTGAAGCTTTCTTT. This encodes CASSYWGQGTEAFF. This chain uses TRBV6-5 with TRBJ1-1, with 10 bases identical to TRBD1. In germline, CDR1 is MNHEY, CDR2 SVGAGI. The CDR3 is 14 amino acids. V gave up 1 base and J gave up 5 bases; unmatched junction bases: 1.

This clone was seen more than once but under ten times. The chain recombines TRBV9 with TRBJ1-1; 9 positions match TRBD1. Germline assignment: CDR1 SGDLS and CDR2 YYNGEE. Trimming cost V 3 bases and J 2 bases; bases outside gene matches: 14. CDR3 size: 18 residues. The CDR3 sequence: CASSAQITGGAANTEAFF. CDR3 bases: TGTGCCAGCAGCGCCCAGATTACAGGGGGCGCGGCCAACACTGAAGCTTTCTTT.

The chain is built from TRBV18 and TRBJ2-5; D ambiguous. Germline lookup yields CDR1 KGHSH and CDR2 LQKENI. With 1 base removed from V and 1 base from J, the gap between germline ends came to 7 bases. This CDR3 comprises 14 residues. The CDR3 DNA is TGTGCCAGCTCACCACGCGGCAGCCAAGAGACCCAGTACTTC. Encoded protein: CASSPRGSQETQYF.

A remark on this clone: Additional DNA sequences in this sample encode the identical CDR3. The chain couples TRBV7-2 to TRBJ1-2; 7 nucleotides align to TRBD1. This CDR3 is 12 amino acids long. Unmatched junction bases numbered 3, after V lost 3 bases and J lost 8 bases. CDR1 is SGHTA and CDR2 is FQGNSA in the germline V gene. CDR3 region: CASSLDRRGYTF. As DNA, the CDR3 is TGTGCCAGCAGCTTGGACAGGAGAGGCTACACCTTC. Full variable domain (missing parts from reference TRBV7-2 and TRBJ1-2): GAGVSQSPSNKVTEKGKDVELRCDPISGHTALYWYRQSLGQGLEFLIYFQGNSAPDKSGLPSDRFSAERTGGSVSTLTIQRTQQEDSAVYLCASSLDRRGYTFGSGTRLTVV.

This chain links TRBV11-2 with TRBJ2-1; 11 bases align to TRBD2. CDR3 length: 17 amino acids. V was pared by 4 bases and J by 6 bases, with 11 bases of the junction left unmatched. Germline lookup yields CDR1 SGHAT and CDR2 FQNNGV. CDR3 in DNA: TGTGCCAGCAGCTCTGATGAAAGACTAGCGGGACGCAATGAGCAGTTCTTC. Protein product: CASSSDERLAGRNEQFF.